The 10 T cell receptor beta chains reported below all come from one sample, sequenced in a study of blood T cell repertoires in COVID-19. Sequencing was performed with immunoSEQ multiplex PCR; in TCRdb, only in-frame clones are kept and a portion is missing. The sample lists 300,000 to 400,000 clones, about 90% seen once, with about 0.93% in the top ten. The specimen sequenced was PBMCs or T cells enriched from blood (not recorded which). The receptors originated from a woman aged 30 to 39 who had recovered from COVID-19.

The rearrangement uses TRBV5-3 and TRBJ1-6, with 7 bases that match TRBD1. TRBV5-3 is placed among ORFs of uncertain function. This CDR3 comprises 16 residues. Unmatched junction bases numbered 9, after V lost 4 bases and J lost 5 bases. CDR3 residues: CARSTTQGEHNSPLHF. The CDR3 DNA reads TGTGCCAGAAGCACCACCCAGGGGGAGCATAATTCACCCCTCCACTTT.

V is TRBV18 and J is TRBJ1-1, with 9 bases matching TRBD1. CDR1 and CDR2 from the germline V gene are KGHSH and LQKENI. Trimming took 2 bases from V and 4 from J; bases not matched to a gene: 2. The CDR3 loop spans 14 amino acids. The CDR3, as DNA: TGTGCCAGCTCACCAGGGACAGGGTCCACTGAAGCTTTCTTT. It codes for CASSPGTGSTEAFF.

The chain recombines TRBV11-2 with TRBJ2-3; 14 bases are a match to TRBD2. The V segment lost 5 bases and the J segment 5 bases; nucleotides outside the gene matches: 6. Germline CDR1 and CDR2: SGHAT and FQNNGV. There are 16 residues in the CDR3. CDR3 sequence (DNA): TGTGCCAGCAGCCGACTAGCGGGGGGGCGAAGAGATACGCAGTATTTT. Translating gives CASSRLAGGRRDTQYF.

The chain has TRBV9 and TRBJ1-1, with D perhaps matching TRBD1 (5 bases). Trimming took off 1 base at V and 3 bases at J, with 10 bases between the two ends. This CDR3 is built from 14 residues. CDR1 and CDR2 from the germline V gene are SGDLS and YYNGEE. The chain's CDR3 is CASSVQGRDTEAFF. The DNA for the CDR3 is TGTGCCAGCAGCGTACAGGGTCGGGACACTGAAGCTTTCTTT.

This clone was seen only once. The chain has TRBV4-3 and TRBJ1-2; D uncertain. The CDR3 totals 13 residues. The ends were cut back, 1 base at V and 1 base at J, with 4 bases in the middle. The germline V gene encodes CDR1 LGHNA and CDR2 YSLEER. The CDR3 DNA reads TGCGCCAGCAGCCAAGGAGGTAACTATGGCTACACCTTC. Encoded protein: CASSQGGNYGYTF.

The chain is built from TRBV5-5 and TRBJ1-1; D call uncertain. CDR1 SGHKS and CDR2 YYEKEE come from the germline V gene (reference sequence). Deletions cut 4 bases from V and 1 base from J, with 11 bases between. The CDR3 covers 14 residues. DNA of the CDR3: TGTGCCAGCAGCGAACGAGGCCCGAACACTGAAGCTTTCTTT. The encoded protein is CASSERGPNTEAFF. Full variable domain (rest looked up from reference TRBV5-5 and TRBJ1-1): DAGVTQSPTHLIKTRGQQVTLRCSPISGHKSVSWYQQVLGQGPQFIFQYYEKEERGRGNFPDRFSARQFPNYSSELNVNALLLGDSALYLCASSERGPNTEAFFGQGTRLTVV.

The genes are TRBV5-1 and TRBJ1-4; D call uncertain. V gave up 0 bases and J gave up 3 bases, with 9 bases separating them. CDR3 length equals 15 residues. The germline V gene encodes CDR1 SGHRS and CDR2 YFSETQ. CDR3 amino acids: CASSLGPAANEKLFF. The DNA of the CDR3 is TGCGCCAGCAGCTTGGGCCCGGCGGCTAATGAAAAACTGTTTTTT.

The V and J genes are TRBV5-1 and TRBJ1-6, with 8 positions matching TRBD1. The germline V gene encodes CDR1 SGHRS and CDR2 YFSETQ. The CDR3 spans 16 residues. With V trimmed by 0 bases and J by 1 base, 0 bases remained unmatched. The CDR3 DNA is TGCGCCAGCAGCTTGGACAGGGGGTCCTATAATTCACCCCTCCACTTT. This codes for CASSLDRGSYNSPLHF.

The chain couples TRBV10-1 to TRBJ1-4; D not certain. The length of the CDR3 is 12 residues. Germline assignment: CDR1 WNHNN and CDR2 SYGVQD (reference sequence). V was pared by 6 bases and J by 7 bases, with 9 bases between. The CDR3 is CASSETGEKLFF. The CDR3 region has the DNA TGCGCCAGCAGCGAAACGGGTGAAAAACTGTTTTTT.

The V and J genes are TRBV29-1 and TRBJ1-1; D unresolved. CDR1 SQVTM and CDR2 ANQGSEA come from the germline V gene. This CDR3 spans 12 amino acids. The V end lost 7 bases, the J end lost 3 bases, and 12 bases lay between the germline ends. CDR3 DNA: TGCAGCGCCGCCGGGGAGGACACTGAAGCTTTCTTT. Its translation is CSAAGEDTEAFF.